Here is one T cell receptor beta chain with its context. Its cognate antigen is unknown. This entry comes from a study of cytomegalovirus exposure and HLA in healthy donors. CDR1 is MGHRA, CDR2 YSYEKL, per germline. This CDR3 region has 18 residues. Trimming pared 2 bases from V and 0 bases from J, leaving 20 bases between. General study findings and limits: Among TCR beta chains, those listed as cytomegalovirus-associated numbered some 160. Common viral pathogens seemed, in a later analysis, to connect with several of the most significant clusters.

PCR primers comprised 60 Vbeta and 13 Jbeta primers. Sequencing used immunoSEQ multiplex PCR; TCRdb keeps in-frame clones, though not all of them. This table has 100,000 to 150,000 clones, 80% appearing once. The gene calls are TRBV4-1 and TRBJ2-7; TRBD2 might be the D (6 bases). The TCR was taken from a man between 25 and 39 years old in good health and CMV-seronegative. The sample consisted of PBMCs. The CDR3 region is CASSQWAISGRSSYEQYF. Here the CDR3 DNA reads TGCGCCAGCAGCCAATGGGCCATTAGCGGAAGGAGCTCCTACGAGCAGTACTTC.